The 12 T cell receptor beta chains presented below share a single source sample, sequenced in a study of cytomegalovirus exposure and HLA in healthy donors. PCR primers comprised 60 Vbeta and 13 Jbeta primers. Generated by immunoSEQ multiplex PCR, the TCRdb table keeps only in-frame clones and is missing some. The sample consists of under 200,000 clones, 80% to 90% of them appearing once. What was sequenced was PBMCs. These receptors were taken from a woman aged 18-30 years in good health and CMV-seronegative.

The chain employs TRBV7-2 and TRBJ2-1; possible D gene TRBD1, 6 bases. V lost 6 bases and J 10 bases, leaving 16 bases between the germline ends. There are 13 residues in the CDR3. Germline V gene lookup returns CDR1 SGHTA and CDR2 FQGNSA. This CDR3 is CASSRTGIWEQFF. The CDR3 region has the DNA TGTGCCAGCAGTCGAACAGGGATATGGGAGCAGTTCTTC.

In this sample, this clone turned up a few times. The chain has TRBV7-2 and TRBJ2-3, with a weak D call TRBD1 (5 bases). The germline CDR1 and CDR2 sequences are SGHTA and FQGNSA. The CDR3 contains 14 residues. Trimming pared 1 base from V and 7 bases from J, leaving 12 bases between. The CDR3: CASSLVTGPYTQYF. CDR3 nucleotides: TGTGCCAGCAGCTTAGTAACAGGTCCATATACGCAGTATTTT.

This clone occurred a few times. The chain carries TRBV25-1 and TRBJ1-4; 11 bases match TRBD1. CDR1 is MGHDK, CDR2 SYGVNS, per germline. The ends lost 4 bases at V and 8 bases at J; junction bases unmatched: 9. CDR3 length: 16 amino acids. The CDR3 region has the DNA TGTGCCAGCAGTGCAACCCCCGGGACAGGGGGAGAAAAACTGTTTTTT. Amino acid sequence: CASSATPGTGGEKLFF. Together with reference TRBV25-1 and TRBJ1-4, the CDR3 gives the full variable domain: EADIYQTPRYLVIGTGKKITLECSQTMGHDKMYWYQQDPGMELHLIHYSYGVNSTEKGDLSSESTVSRIRTEHFPLTLESARPSHTSQYLCASSATPGTGGEKLFFGSGTQLSVL.

This clone was observed a single time. This rearrangement joins TRBV5-4 to TRBJ1-2; no reliable D call. The CDR3 extends over 13 amino acids. CDR1 SGHNT and CDR2 YYREEE come from the germline V gene (reference sequence). V was trimmed by 3 bases and J by 7 bases, leaving 13 bases between them. The CDR3 protein is CASSSTGIIGYTF. Here the CDR3 DNA reads TGTGCCAGCAGCTCGACCGGGATCATTGGCTACACCTTC. Using reference TRBV5-4 and TRBJ1-2 for the parts outside the CDR3, the full variable domain is ETGVTQSPTHLIKTRGQQVTLRCSSQSGHNTVSWYQQALGQGPQFIFQYYREEENGRGNFPPRFSGLQFPNYSSELNVNALELDDSALYLCASSSTGIIGYTFGSGTRLTVV.

The chain carries TRBV18 and TRBJ1-5; 7 bases are shared with TRBD1. The CDR3 loop spans 15 amino acids. Losses at the gene ends were 6 bases for V and 0 bases for J; bases not matched to a gene: 5. Germline V gene data show CDR1 as KGHSH and CDR2 as LQKENI. The CDR3 region is CASSQGTVSNQPQHF. For the CDR3, the DNA is TGTGCCAGCTCGCAAGGGACAGTTAGCAATCAGCCCCAGCATTTT.

For this clone: An end of the junction differs from the germline gene, which may be a read error. The chain links TRBV7-9 to TRBJ1-2, with D possibly being TRBD1 (5 bases). The CDR3 length is 16 residues. CDR1 SEHNR and CDR2 FQNEAQ come from the germline V gene (reference sequence). The CDR3 DNA is TGTTCCAGCAGCTTAGACGCAGGGCTTTTCAACTATGGCTACACCTTC. This gives the protein CSSSLDAGLFNYGYTF.

The V and J genes are TRBV28 and TRBJ2-2; the D gene is possibly TRBD1 (6 bases). Germline lookup yields CDR1 MDHEN and CDR2 SYDVKM. CDR3 length: 18 residues. V was cut by 6 bases and J by 3 bases, with 23 bases left in between. CDR3 sequence: CASRPPSGKQGYTGELFF. In DNA, the CDR3 is TGTGCCAGCAGACCCCCTTCCGGGAAACAGGGCTACACCGGGGAGCTGTTTTTT.

The V gene is TRBV29-1, the J gene TRBJ2-5; 12 positions match TRBD2. The CDR3 contains 15 residues. V trimming: 4 bases; J trimming: 5 bases; junction bases outside the gene matches: 8. From germline, CDR1 is SQVTM and CDR2 ANQGSEA. This chain's CDR3 is CSVAASGGAGETQYF. The CDR3, as DNA: TGCAGCGTTGCGGCTAGCGGGGGGGCCGGGGAGACCCAGTACTTC.

The chain recombines TRBV5-4 with TRBJ1-6; a weak D match, TRBD1 (6 bases). This CDR3 is 15 amino acids long. The V gene's germline CDR1 is SGHNT and CDR2 YYREEE (reference sequence). V was pared by 5 bases and J by 3 bases, with 12 bases between. In DNA form, the CDR3 reads TGTGCCAGCAGGACCTCAGGGGACTATAATTCACCCCTCCACTTT. Amino acids: CASRTSGDYNSPLHF.

As DNA, the CDR3 is TGCAGCGTTGGGGAGGGCCCTGGTTACGAGCAGTACTTC. This codes for CSVGEGPGYEQYF. The V and J genes are TRBV29-1 and TRBJ2-7; 7 bases fit TRBD2. The length of the CDR3 is 13 residues. Trimming took 4 bases from V and 4 from J; bases not matched to a gene: 7. Per germline, CDR1 SQVTM and CDR2 ANQGSEA.

The chain has TRBV25-1 and TRBJ1-1, with TRBD1 matching over 8 bases. Trimming at V came to 8 bases and at J to 4 bases, leaving 6 bases not matched to a gene. The germline V gene has CDR1 MGHDK and CDR2 SYGVNS. There are 13 residues in the CDR3. The CDR3 reads CASVKQGGTEAFF. DNA of the CDR3: TGTGCCAGCGTGAAACAGGGGGGCACTGAAGCTTTCTTT.

In its sample, this clone was seen a few times. The V gene is TRBV12-5, the J gene TRBJ2-3; D perhaps matches TRBD1 (6 bases). The CDR3 contains 16 residues. V gave up 1 base and J gave up 0 bases, with 11 bases separating them. Germline V gene sequence: CDR1 LGHNT, CDR2 FRNRAP. Written as DNA, the CDR3 is TGTGCTAGTGGTTTGGGACAGGCTGAAAGCACAGATACGCAGTATTTT. Protein product: CASGLGQAESTDTQYF.